These T cell receptor beta chains were read from a single sample in a study of spatial heterogeneity in lung cancer. TCRdb re-analysed the 5' RACE reads in MiXCR, keeping a single row per CDR3 protein. The sample has about 100,000 distinct CDR3 sequences, approximately 4.7% seen once. The sequencing here drew on lung tumor tissue, taken at surgery. The receptors here all came from a male donor with early-stage non-small cell lung cancer. Each CDR3 is given with its conserved first and last residue. The D gene is left open where the match is weak. Expanded clones get a size class; other rows say once, few or many, or leave the size out.

v_call	d_call	j_call	clone_size	cdr3_aa	cdr3_nt
TRBV29-1	NA	TRBJ1-1	many	CSVVPGYDEAFF	TGCAGCGTTGTACCGGGTTACGATGAAGCTTTCTTT
TRBV4-1	TRBD1	TRBJ1-5	many	CASSAGQNQPQHF	TGCGCCAGCAGCGCGGGACAGAATCAGCCCCAGCATTTT
TRBV4-1	TRBD1	TRBJ1-3	few	CASSQVKGASGNTIYF	TGCGCCAGCAGCCAAGTTAAGGGGGCGTCTGGAAACACCATATATTTT
TRBV29-1	NA	TRBJ2-3	many	CSVNLGVSQYF	TGCAGCGTTAATTTAGGGGTTTCGCAGTATTTT
TRBV3-1	NA	TRBJ2-1	many	CASSKAWGSYNEQFF	TGTGCCAGCAGCAAGGCCTGGGGCTCCTACAATGAGCAGTTCTTC
TRBV25-1	TRBD2	TRBJ2-1	many	CASSELAGGTYNEQFF	TGTGCCAGCAGTGAGCTAGCGGGGGGTACTTACAATGAGCAGTTCTTC
TRBV28	TRBD2	TRBJ2-5	many	CASSSTSVKTQYF	TGTGCCAGCAGTTCTACTAGCGTGAAGACCCAGTACTTC
TRBV20-1	TRBD1	TRBJ2-7	many	CSAGDRAHEQYF	TGCAGTGCTGGGGACAGGGCCCACGAGCAGTACTTC
TRBV9	NA	TRBJ2-2	many	CASSSRAGSAGELFF	TGTGCCAGCAGCTCAAGGGCCGGGAGTGCCGGGGAGCTGTTTTTT
TRBV27	NA	TRBJ1-6	many	CASKSGRGGSPLHF	TGTGCCAGCAAGTCAGGCAGGGGAGGATCACCCCTCCACTTT
TRBV14	TRBD1	TRBJ2-1	many	CASSQWDRVGAEQFF	TGTGCCAGCAGCCAATGGGACAGGGTGGGGGCTGAGCAGTTCTTC
TRBV6-5	NA	TRBJ2-7	many	CASSYGQTYEQYF	TGTGCCAGCAGTTACGGACAGACCTACGAGCAGTACTTC
TRBV12-3/TRBV12-4	TRBD1	TRBJ1-5	many	CASHPDRESNQPQHF	TGTGCCAGCCACCCCGACAGGGAAAGCAATCAGCCCCAGCATTTT
TRBV20-1	NA	TRBJ2-4	many	CSQGKRDKNIQYF	TGCAGCCAGGGTAAACGGGACAAAAACATTCAGTACTTC
TRBV29-1	NA	TRBJ2-3	few	CSVEGPAGTYTQYF	TGCAGCGTTGAAGGTCCCGCGGGTACATATACGCAGTATTTT
TRBV6-5	TRBD2	TRBJ2-2	many	CASSHNSGSVSGELFF	TGTGCCAGCAGTCATAATAGCGGGAGTGTCTCCGGGGAGCTGTTTTTT
TRBV6-5	NA	TRBJ2-7	many	CASSPGPGDYEQYF	TGTGCCAGCAGCCCCGGGCCGGGAGATTACGAGCAGTACTTC
TRBV20-1	TRBD2	TRBJ2-1	many	CSARAPLVAGGPYRYEQFF	TGCAGTGCTAGAGCCCCTCTCGTAGCGGGAGGCCCCTACCGATATGAGCAGTTCTTC
TRBV28	TRBD1	TRBJ1-2	many	CASSHPGGGTDFYGYTF	TGTGCCAGCAGCCACCCAGGGGGGGGGACGGACTTCTATGGCTACACCTTC
TRBV27	TRBD2	TRBJ2-7	many	CASSFGLAYEQYF	TGTGCCAGCAGTTTTGGACTAGCCTACGAGCAGTACTTC
TRBV9	NA	TRBJ1-1	many	CASGLLGLSNTEAFF	TGTGCCAGCGGATTACTTGGCCTTTCGAACACTGAAGCTTTCTTT
TRBV28	NA	TRBJ2-5	many	CASTRSGPQETQYF	TGTGCCAGCACCCGAAGCGGCCCGCAAGAGACCCAGTACTTC
TRBV4-1	NA	TRBJ2-2	few	CASSEGGRDTGELFF	TGCGCCAGCTCCGAAGGTGGGAGAGACACCGGGGAGCTGTTTTTT
TRBV29-1	NA	TRBJ2-1	NA	CSVDYGSYEQFF	TGCAGCGTTGATTACGGGAGTTATGAGCAGTTCTTC
TRBV6-1	NA	TRBJ1-2	few	CASSEQLYGYTF	TGTGCCAGCAGTGAACAGCTCTATGGCTACACCTTC
TRBV28	TRBD1	TRBJ1-2	many	CASIRDRDYGYTF	TGTGCCAGCATCCGGGACAGGGACTATGGCTACACCTTC
TRBV4-1	NA	TRBJ2-2	many	CASRVTDTGELFF	TGCGCCAGCAGGGTGACGGACACCGGGGAGCTGTTTTTT
TRBV6-5	TRBD2	TRBJ2-7	NA	CAAAGLAGAEQYF	TGTGCCGCAGCCGGACTAGCGGGAGCCGAGCAGTACTTC
TRBV4-2	NA	TRBJ2-1	NA	CASSLRPISGATYNEQFF	TGTGCCAGCAGCCTCAGGCCCATAAGCGGAGCTACCTACAATGAGCAGTTCTTC
TRBV5-1	NA	TRBJ1-2	many	CASSPNRYGYTF	TGCGCCAGCAGCCCTAATCGCTATGGCTACACCTTC
TRBV14	NA	TRBJ2-7	NA	CASSQRTGGRGTYEQYF	TGTGCCAGCAGTCAAAGAACCGGTGGGAGAGGCACCTACGAGCAGTACTTC
TRBV4-1	TRBD2	TRBJ2-5	many	CASSLIPGLAKETQYF	TGCGCCAGCAGCCTGATACCGGGACTAGCGAAAGAGACCCAGTACTTC
TRBV5-1	NA	TRBJ2-4	many	CASSLDGGPGDIQYF	TGCGCCAGCAGCTTGGATGGGGGACCTGGGGACATTCAGTACTTC
TRBV2	NA	TRBJ1-4	few	CASTRSLGEKLFF	TGTGCCAGCACCCGCTCTCTCGGAGAAAAACTGTTTTTT
TRBV20-1	NA	TRBJ2-7	large	CASEGENYYEQYF	TGCGCAAGCGAGGGGGAGAATTACTACGAGCAGTACTTC
TRBV5-1	TRBD2	TRBJ2-1	many	CASSLKVHWVAGDNEQFF	TGCGCCAGCAGCTTGAAGGTTCATTGGGTAGCGGGAGACAATGAGCAGTTCTTC
TRBV6-5	NA	TRBJ1-6	many	CASSYARWPRSPLHF	TGTGCCAGCAGTTACGCACGGTGGCCCCGCTCACCCCTCCACTTT
TRBV4-1	TRBD1	TRBJ2-5	many	CASSHPGQGPRKTQYF	TGCGCCAGCAGCCATCCCGGACAGGGGCCCAGGAAGACCCAGTACTTC
TRBV28	TRBD2	TRBJ2-1	few	CASGVAGDYNEQFF	TGTGCCAGCGGAGTAGCGGGAGATTACAATGAGCAGTTCTTC
TRBV7-7	NA	TRBJ2-2	many	CASSSRERGGELFF	TGTGCTAGCAGCTCCAGGGAACGAGGCGGGGAGCTGTTTTTT
TRBV20-1	NA	TRBJ2-3	many	CSADRPSTDTQYF	TGCAGTGCTGATCGACCTAGCACAGATACGCAGTATTTT
TRBV6-6	NA	TRBJ1-5	many	CASSYPLQPQHF	TGTGCCAGCAGTTACCCTCTTCAGCCCCAGCATTTT
TRBV6-1	NA	TRBJ2-6	many	CAVDDLTGANVLTF	TGTGCCGTGGACGATCTCACTGGGGCCAACGTCCTGACTTTC
TRBV12-3/TRBV12-4	TRBD1	TRBJ2-2	NA	CASRPGGGGELFF	TGTGCCAGCAGACCAGGGGGCGGCGGGGAGCTGTTTTTT
TRBV5-1	NA	TRBJ2-5	many	CASSFGLAFQETQYF	TGCGCCAGCAGCTTCGGGCTAGCGTTCCAAGAGACCCAGTACTTC
TRBV7-2	NA	TRBJ2-1	NA	CASSSDVGVSYNEQFF	TGTGCCAGCAGCTCAGATGTCGGGGTATCCTACAATGAGCAGTTCTTC
TRBV4-1	TRBD2	TRBJ2-6	many	CASSQSPGLAGDWSGANVLTF	TGCGCCAGCAGCCAATCCCCGGGACTAGCGGGAGACTGGTCTGGGGCCAACGTCCTGACTTTC
TRBV5-4	NA	TRBJ2-3	NA	CASSQGLTPGTQYF	TGTGCCAGCAGCCAAGGACTCACCCCTGGGACGCAGTATTTT
TRBV6-5	TRBD1	TRBJ1-6	many	CASSYTGEGWGTGGNSPLHF	TGTGCCAGCAGTTACACAGGAGAGGGGTGGGGGACAGGGGGGAATTCACCCCTCCACTTT
TRBV6-2/TRBV6-3	TRBD2	TRBJ2-3	many	CASIRTSGANTQYF	TGTGCCAGCATTCGAACTAGCGGAGCCAATACGCAGTATTTT
TRBV29-1	TRBD2	TRBJ2-1	many	CSGLGLAGGRTNYNEQFF	TGCAGCGGCCTGGGACTAGCGGGAGGTCGTACTAACTACAATGAGCAGTTCTTC
TRBV27	NA	TRBJ2-7	many	CASSLSGTEPYEQYF	TGTGCCAGCAGTTTATCCGGGACGGAACCCTACGAGCAGTACTTC
TRBV7-9	NA	TRBJ2-1	few	CASSLKGGFYNEQFF	TGTGCCAGCAGCTTGAAGGGGGGCTTCTACAATGAGCAGTTCTTC
TRBV12-3/TRBV12-4	NA	TRBJ2-7	many	CASSLGGSSYEQYF	TGTGCCAGCAGTTTGGGGGGCTCGTCGTACGAGCAGTACTTC
TRBV6-5	NA	TRBJ2-7	many	CASSPSQVSYEQYF	TGTGCCAGCAGCCCATCGCAGGTCTCCTACGAGCAGTACTTC
TRBV28	NA	TRBJ2-3	many	CASSAPSGSTDTQYF	TGTGCCAGCTCGGCTCCCTCAGGGAGCACAGATACGCAGTATTTT
TRBV15	TRBD1	TRBJ2-2	many	CATSRDRVAGELFF	TGTGCCACCAGCAGGGACAGGGTCGCCGGGGAGCTGTTTTTT
TRBV5-1	TRBD2	TRBJ2-7	many	CASSFGLAAPTYEQYF	TGCGCCAGCAGCTTTGGACTAGCGGCCCCAACCTACGAGCAGTACTTC
TRBV30	NA	TRBJ2-2	many	CAWSVYRDTWRDPTGELFF	TGTGCCTGGAGTGTATATAGGGACACCTGGCGGGATCCCACCGGGGAGCTGTTTTTT